This is a list of T cell receptor beta chains from one sample in a study of T cell repertoires in cytomegalovirus infection. MiXCR, applied by TCRdb to the reads, yields one record per CDR3 protein. The table has roughly 280,000 distinct CDR3 sequences, 22% seen once. These TCRs' antigens remain unknown. Sequencing used cultured PBMCs, obtained from culture after CMV antigen stimulation. The receptors shown here come from a human donor in good health (CMV status not recorded). Some clones in this sample may be carry-over from other donors' samples. CDR3s include the opening cysteine and the closing phenylalanine or tryptophan. D genes are given only for firm matches. Clone size is shown for a subset of rows, as once, few, many or a class of expanded clone.

J gene,D gene,clone size,V gene,CDR3 protein,CDR3 DNA
TRBJ1-2,.,few,TRBV12-3/TRBV12-4,CASSPGALANYGYTF,TGTGCCAGCAGCCCCGGGGCCTTAGCTAACTATGGCTACACCTTC
TRBJ1-4,TRBD1,many,TRBV7-2,CASSWTQGAGEKLFF,TGTGCCAGCAGCTGGACACAGGGGGCGGGTGAAAAACTGTTTTTT
TRBJ1-6,TRBD1,many,TRBV7-2,CASSPGQGGFSPLHF,TGTGCCAGCAGCCCCGGACAGGGAGGTTTTTCACCCCTCCACTTT
TRBJ2-1,TRBD2,.,TRBV19,CASSPTGTNNNEQFF,TGTGCCAGTAGTCCAACCGGGACTAATAATAATGAGCAGTTCTTC
TRBJ1-5,.,few,TRBV4-1,CASSQEDSSNQPQHF,TGCGCCAGCAGCCAAGAGGACAGCAGCAATCAGCCCCAGCATTTT
TRBJ1-1,.,few,TRBV19,CASSILDTEAFF,TGTGCCAGTAGTATTTTGGACACTGAAGCTTTCTTT
TRBJ2-2,TRBD2,.,TRBV11-3,CASSPAPSGNTGELFF,TGTGCCAGCAGCCCGGCGCCTAGCGGGAACACCGGGGAGCTGTTTTTT
TRBJ2-1,TRBD2,few,TRBV7-3,CASSLTGTSYNEQFF,TGTGCCAGCAGCTTAACAGGGACTAGCTACAATGAGCAGTTCTTC
TRBJ2-3,TRBD2,.,TRBV7-9,CASSSVGTSGSSRGRRGLDTQYF,TGTGCCAGCAGCTCGGTCGGGACTAGCGGGAGTTCGCGTGGAAGAAGAGGTCTAGATACGCAGTATTTT
TRBJ2-2,.,many,TRBV12-3/TRBV12-4,CASSLGSWNTGELFF,TGTGCCAGCAGTTTGGGTAGCTGGAACACCGGGGAGCTGTTTTTT
TRBJ1-2,TRBD1,few,TRBV6-1,CASSVAGGYGYTF,TGTGCCAGCAGTGTTGCAGGGGGCTATGGCTACACCTTC
TRBJ2-1,.,many,TRBV7-2,CASSSRQGGYNEQFF,TGTGCCAGCAGCTCGCGACAGGGAGGGTACAATGAGCAGTTCTTC
TRBJ2-7,.,.,TRBV5-1,CASSLYSSLSYEQYF,TGCGCCAGCAGCCTTTACTCCTCCCTCTCCTACGAGCAGTACTTC
TRBJ2-4,.,.,TRBV3-1,CASSQVASVAQYF,TGTGCCAGCAGCCAAGTAGCCTCTGTAGCTCAGTACTTC
TRBJ1-6,.,many,TRBV7-8,CASSLVTGTISPLHF,TGTGCCAGCAGCTTAGTCACAGGGACAATTTCACCCCTCCACTTT
TRBJ1-3,.,.,TRBV12-3/TRBV12-4,CASSFIGSGNTIYF,TGTGCCAGCAGTTTTATCGGCTCTGGAAACACCATATATTTT
TRBJ1-2,.,many,TRBV30,CAWSRRGVSGYTF,TGTGCCTGGAGTCGGAGGGGGGTTAGTGGCTACACCTTC
TRBJ2-5,TRBD1,.,TRBV18,CASSPGTGDETQYF,TGTGCCAGCTCACCCGGGACAGGGGACGAGACCCAGTACTTC
TRBJ2-4,.,.,TRBV27,CASKSLQTGNIQYF,TGTGCCAGCAAGAGTCTACAAACTGGGAACATTCAGTACTTC
TRBJ2-1,TRBD1,once,TRBV12-3/TRBV12-4,CASSLLQGADEQFF,TGTGCCAGCAGTTTACTACAGGGGGCCGATGAGCAGTTCTTC
TRBJ1-4,.,.,TRBV12-3/TRBV12-4,CASSLLLGGRRSNEKLFF,TGTGCCAGCAGTCTCCTGCTCGGGGGGCGCCGGTCTAATGAAAAACTGTTTTTT